A selection of T cell receptor beta chains follows, all from one sample in a study of T cell repertoires in cytomegalovirus infection. From the reads, TCRdb called clonotypes with MiXCR, one entry per CDR3 protein. The sample holds hundreds of thousands of distinct CDR3 sequences, less than 25% seen once. The material sequenced was CD8+ T cells from PBMCs. The receptor source for this set is a human donor in good health (CMV status not recorded). Some clones in this sample may be carry-over from other donors' samples. CDR3s include the opening cysteine and the closing phenylalanine or tryptophan. The D gene is left open where the match is weak. Expanded clones get a size class; other rows say once, few or many, or leave the size out.

>TRBV6-2/TRBV6-3|TRBJ2-1|few|.
TGTGCCAGCACCAAAGTTGGGGGGAGGTACAATGAGCAGTTCTTC
CASTKVGGRYNEQFF
>TRBV29-1|TRBJ2-1|.|.
TGCAGCGTTGAAGAGCGGGGAGACGTTTACAATGAGCAGTTCTTC
CSVEERGDVYNEQFF
>TRBV6-2/TRBV6-3|TRBJ1-1|few|.
TGTGCCAGCAGTTACGTCCTGGGGGACACTGAAGCTTTCTTT
CASSYVLGDTEAFF
>TRBV27|TRBJ2-1|few|.
TGTGCCAGCAGTTCTCCAGGGCGGGACCTTATGAGCTCCTACAATGAGCAGTTCTTC
CASSSPGRDLMSSYNEQFF
>TRBV29-1|TRBJ2-6|few|TRBD1
TGCAGCGTTAACATTAGGGGGCTTGGGGCCAACGTCCTGACTTTC
CSVNIRGLGANVLTF
>TRBV27|TRBJ2-5|few|.
TGTGCCAGCAGCGTCCTAGACCAAGAGACCCAGTACTTC
CASSVLDQETQYF
>TRBV5-1|TRBJ1-1|few|.
TGCGCCAGCAGCTTGGCTGCGGAGGGGAACACTGAAGCTTTCTTT
CASSLAAEGNTEAFF
>TRBV7-6|TRBJ2-7|many|TRBD2
TGTGCCAGCAGCTTAACGACTAGCGGGGGGGACGAGCAGTACTTC
CASSLTTSGGDEQYF
>TRBV7-9|TRBJ1-1|many|.
TGTGCCAGCAGCTTAGATCAGGGTATAACTGAAGCTTTCTTT
CASSLDQGITEAFF
>TRBV3-1|TRBJ1-1|.|.
TGTGCCAGCAGTCGAGAGCGGGGCTGGACTGAAGCTTTCTTT
CASSRERGWTEAFF
>TRBV5-6|TRBJ2-1|many|.
TGTGCCAGCAGCTTGGGACCCCCTGAGCAGTTCTTC
CASSLGPPEQFF
>TRBV7-6|TRBJ2-1|many|.
TGTGCCAGCAGCTTATGGCCTCGCCCCGGCAATGAGCAGTTCTTC
CASSLWPRPGNEQFF
>TRBV7-3|TRBJ1-1|many|.
TGTGCCAGCAGCTCCCGTCCAGGGGCTGAAGCTTTCTTT
CASSSRPGAEAFF
>TRBV6-6|TRBJ2-4|few|TRBD2
TGTGCCAGCAGTTACCCTCAATCGGGGGGATTGGGCAAAAACATTCAGTACTTC
CASSYPQSGGLGKNIQYF
>TRBV4-1|TRBJ1-5|.|.
TGCGCCAGCAGCCAAGATCCGACGGCGAGCAATCAGCCCCAGCATTTT
CASSQDPTASNQPQHF
>TRBV28|TRBJ1-4|many|TRBD1
TGTGCCAGCAGTTTAGCTTGGGCAGGGGGCGGTCTCGGTGAAAAACTGTTTTTT
CASSLAWAGGGLGEKLFF
>TRBV7-8|TRBJ2-5|many|.
TGTGCCAGCAACCCACAGGGAGGGGAGACCCAGTACTTC
CASNPQGGETQYF
>TRBV7-9|TRBJ1-1|few|.
TGTGCCAGCAGCTACTCGCTAGCGAGAAGGGACCCGAACACTGAAGCTTTCTTT
CASSYSLARRDPNTEAFF
>TRBV19|TRBJ1-5|few|TRBD1
TGTGCCAGTAGTCCCCTGCCAGGGGGTCAGCCCCAGCATTTT
CASSPLPGGQPQHF
>TRBV7-2|TRBJ2-5|many|TRBD2
TGTGCCAGCAGCTTAGGGACTAGCGGGGGGGAGACCCAGTACTTC
CASSLGTSGGETQYF
>TRBV12-5|TRBJ2-7|.|TRBD1
TGTGCTAGTGGTCCTGACAGGGGATACTTCTACGAGCAGTACTTC
CASGPDRGYFYEQYF
>TRBV19|TRBJ1-1|few|TRBD1
TGTGCCAGTAGTATAGCGGACAGGCGAGCTGAAGCTTTCTTT
CASSIADRRAEAFF
>TRBV12-3/TRBV12-4|TRBJ2-2|.|.
TGTGCCAGCAGTTTCCGCCCCGGGGTCGGGGAGCTGTTTTTT
CASSFRPGVGELFF
>TRBV6-4|TRBJ2-3|few|TRBD2
TGTGCCAGCAGTGACCGTCCTAGCGGGGGTATGAATACGCAGTATTTT
CASSDRPSGGMNTQYF
>TRBV7-9|TRBJ1-1|many|.
TGTGCCAGCAGCCCTAGTAGGTGGACAGAGAACACTGAAGCTTTCTTT
CASSPSRWTENTEAFF
>TRBV6-2/TRBV6-3|TRBJ2-7|.|.
TGTGCCAGCAGTTACCTCTCGCGGGGAAGCTCCTACGAGCAGTACTTC
CASSYLSRGSSYEQYF
>TRBV29-1|TRBJ1-1|few|.
TGCAGCGTTGAATTGGCAGGGTCGAACACTGAAGCTTTCTTT
CSVELAGSNTEAFF
>TRBV2|TRBJ2-5|.|TRBD1
TGTGCCAGCAGCCCCCGGGACAGGGATCCAGAGACCCAGTACTTC
CASSPRDRDPETQYF
>TRBV6-2/TRBV6-3|TRBJ2-5|.|TRBD2
TGTGCCAGCATCGGAAGGGAGGGAGGAAAAGAGACCCAGTACTTC
CASIGREGGKETQYF
>TRBV20-1|TRBJ2-3|many|.
TGCAGTGCTGCGGGCTGGGACCCCAGTGTGGGAAGCACAGATACGCAGTATTTT
CSAAGWDPSVGSTDTQYF
>TRBV6-1|TRBJ2-5|many|.
TGTGCCAGCAGAGTAGGTTTCCAAGAGACCCAGTACTTC
CASRVGFQETQYF
>TRBV7-9|TRBJ2-2|many|.
TGTGCCAGCAGCTTACCCCGATACCAGGGAGACAGACCAAACACCGGGGAGCTGTTTTTT
CASSLPRYQGDRPNTGELFF
>TRBV28|TRBJ1-5|.|.
TGTGCCAGCCGACAGGAATCAAATTCACCCCAGCATTTT
CASRQESNSPQHF
>TRBV7-3|TRBJ2-3|.|TRBD2
TGTGCCAGCAGCCAAACGGGGGGGCAGGCAGATACGCAGTATTTT
CASSQTGGQADTQYF
>TRBV4-1|TRBJ2-3|.|.
TGCGCCAGCAGCCTTAGACAGGTCACCACAGATACGCAGTATTTT
CASSLRQVTTDTQYF
>TRBV4-3|TRBJ2-1|.|.
TGCGCCAGCAGCCAAGTTCAGGGGTCCAATCAGCAGTTCTTC
CASSQVQGSNQQFF
>TRBV27|TRBJ2-1|few|TRBD1
TGTGCCAGCAGTTTACCCGGGACAGACAATGAGCAGTTCTTC
CASSLPGTDNEQFF
>TRBV4-1|TRBJ2-1|.|.
TGCGCCAGCAGCCAATCCAGCGGAAGCTCCTACAATGAGCAGTTCTTC
CASSQSSGSSYNEQFF
>TRBV7-8|TRBJ1-1|.|TRBD1
TGTGCCAGCAGCCCAACCCCCACAGGGGTCGGCACTGAAGCTTTCTTT
CASSPTPTGVGTEAFF
>TRBV20-1|TRBJ2-5|few|TRBD1
TGCAGTGCCTTCGACAGGGTACAGACCCAGTACTTC
CSAFDRVQTQYF
>TRBV20-1|TRBJ1-1|.|.
TGCAGTGCTAGAGATCTCCTTCGGACTGAAGCTTTCTTT
CSARDLLRTEAFF
>TRBV20-1|TRBJ2-5|.|.
TGCAGTGCTCAAACGTATCAGGGTCGCCGAGAGACCCAGTACTTC
CSAQTYQGRRETQYF
>TRBV7-3|TRBJ2-1|.|.
TGTGCCAGCAGCTTAACTGGTGGGGGGGCTCGGAATGAGCAGTTCTTC
CASSLTGGGARNEQFF
>TRBV6-1|TRBJ1-2|many|TRBD1
TGTGCCAGCAGTGAAGGACAGGGGGCTACCTTGTCCTATGGCTACACCTTC
CASSEGQGATLSYGYTF
>TRBV10-3|TRBJ2-7|once|.
TGTGCCATCAGTGAGCACAGGAAAGTCTCCTACGAGCAGTACTTC
CAISEHRKVSYEQYF
>TRBV28|TRBJ1-1|.|.
TGTGCCAGCAGTTTCCAAGGGAGTGAAGCTTTCTTT
CASSFQGSEAFF
>TRBV6-5|TRBJ1-5|.|.
TGTGCCAGCAGTTACACCTATGACAGGATAGGTCCCCAGCATTTT
CASSYTYDRIGPQHF
>TRBV6-2/TRBV6-3|TRBJ2-1|many|.
TGTGCCAGCAGTTACGGGGACGGGAATGAGCAGTTCTTC
CASSYGDGNEQFF
>TRBV29-1|TRBJ1-2|.|.
TGCAGCGTTGAAGAGAGAGGGGAGTTGGTTTATGGCTACACCTTC
CSVEERGELVYGYTF
>TRBV23-1|TRBJ2-5|few|.
TGCGCCAGCAGTCAAGCAAGAGATTGGGACAAAATTCGGGAGACCCAGTACTTC
CASSQARDWDKIRETQYF
>TRBV7-9|TRBJ2-5|many|.
TGTGCCAGCAGCTTAACAGAGGGGGGTGAGACCCAGTACTTC
CASSLTEGGETQYF
>TRBV4-1|TRBJ2-2|few|.
TGCGCCAGCAGCCAAGATCCAGGGGTCGGGGAGCTGTTTTTT
CASSQDPGVGELFF
>TRBV15|TRBJ2-1|.|TRBD1
TGTGCCACCAGCACCCACGCAGGGGGAGCATGGGATGAGCAGTTCTTC
CATSTHAGGAWDEQFF
>TRBV7-8|TRBJ2-7|.|TRBD1
TGTGCCAGCAAAGGACAGGGGAGGTACGAGCAGTACTTC
CASKGQGRYEQYF
>TRBV20-1|TRBJ2-1|few|.
TGCAGTGCTAGAGATCGGGCAGGGAGTAACAATGAGCAGTTCTTC
CSARDRAGSNNEQFF